This T cell receptor beta chain was sequenced for a study of blood T cells in healthy people across ages. The use of a sample-barcoded 5' primer and a J-beta primer mix characterized a second PCR of roughly 6 to 12 cycles. Each of the cDNA molecules was tagged by a template-switch adaptor with 12 random nucleotides. TCRdb called the 5' RACE reads again in MiXCR, with one record for every CDR3 protein. The profile shows fewer than 950,000 distinct CDR3 sequences, roughly 50% of them singletons. Between the trimmed V and J ends, which lost 2 bases and 8 bases, there was a span of 13 bases. Germline V gene sequence: CDR1 SGHRS, CDR2 YFSETQ. This CDR3 spans 13 amino acids.

This chain uses TRBV5-1 with TRBJ1-2, with a possible D match to TRBD1 (6 bases). The specimen was blood. This receptor was taken from a man at least 80 years old in good health. CDR3 sequence reads: CASSFAGDGGYTF. The CDR3 nucleotides read TGCGCCAGCAGCTTTGCAGGGGACGGCGGCTACACCTTC.